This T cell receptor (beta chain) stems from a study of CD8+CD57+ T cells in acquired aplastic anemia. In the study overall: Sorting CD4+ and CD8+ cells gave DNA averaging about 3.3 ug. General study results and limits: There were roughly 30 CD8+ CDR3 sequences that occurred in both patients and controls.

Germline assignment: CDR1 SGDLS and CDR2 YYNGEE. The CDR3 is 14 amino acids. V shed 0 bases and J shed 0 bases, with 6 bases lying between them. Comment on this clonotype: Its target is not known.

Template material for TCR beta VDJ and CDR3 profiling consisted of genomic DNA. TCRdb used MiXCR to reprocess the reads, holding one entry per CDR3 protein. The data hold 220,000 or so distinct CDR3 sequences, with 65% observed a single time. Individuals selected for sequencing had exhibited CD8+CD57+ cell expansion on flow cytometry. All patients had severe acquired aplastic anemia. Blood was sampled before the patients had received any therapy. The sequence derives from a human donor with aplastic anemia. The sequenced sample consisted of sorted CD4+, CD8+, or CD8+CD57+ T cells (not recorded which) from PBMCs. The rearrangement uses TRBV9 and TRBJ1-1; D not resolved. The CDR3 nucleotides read TGTGCCAGCAGCGTAGCGAAGATGAACACTGAAGCTTTCTTT. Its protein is CASSVAKMNTEAFF.